This T cell receptor beta chain is from a study of blood T cells in healthy people across ages. Study-wide points: Long-lived donors carried more naive CD4+ cells and greater diversity than aged donors.

On this clonotype itself: What it binds is not known.

Alongside a J-beta primer mix, a sample-barcoded 5' primer served in a second PCR lasting about 6 to 11 cycles. TCRdb re-derived calls from the 5' RACE reads in MiXCR, one entry per CDR3 protein. The data show some 920,000 distinct CDR3 sequences, 51% seen once. The V end was cut by 2 bases, the J end by 5 bases, with 22 bases between. CDR1 is MGHRA, CDR2 YSYEKL, per germline. The length of the CDR3 is 17 residues. Specimen: blood. The source of this sequence is a woman aged 55 to 70 in good health. V gene TRBV4-1 combines with J gene TRBJ2-7, with a tentative D call TRBD2 (7 bases). The CDR3, as DNA: TGCGCCAGCAGCCAACCTACAGGGTGGGGGGACTACGACGAGCAGTACTTC. This codes for CASSQPTGWGDYDEQYF.